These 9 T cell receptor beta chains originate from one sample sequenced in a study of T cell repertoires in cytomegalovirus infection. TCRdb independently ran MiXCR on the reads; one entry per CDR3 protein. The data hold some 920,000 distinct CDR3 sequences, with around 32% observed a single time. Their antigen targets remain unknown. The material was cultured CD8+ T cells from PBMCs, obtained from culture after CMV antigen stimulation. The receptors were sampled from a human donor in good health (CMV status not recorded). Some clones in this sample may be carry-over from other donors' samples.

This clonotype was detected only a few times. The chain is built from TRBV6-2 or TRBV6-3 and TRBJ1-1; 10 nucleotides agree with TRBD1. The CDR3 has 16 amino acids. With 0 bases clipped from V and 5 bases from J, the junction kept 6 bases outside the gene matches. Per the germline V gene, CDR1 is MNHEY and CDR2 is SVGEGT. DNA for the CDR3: TGTGCCAGCAGTTACTCGACCGGGACAGGGGAGACTGAAGCTTTCTTT. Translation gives CASSYSTGTGETEAFF.

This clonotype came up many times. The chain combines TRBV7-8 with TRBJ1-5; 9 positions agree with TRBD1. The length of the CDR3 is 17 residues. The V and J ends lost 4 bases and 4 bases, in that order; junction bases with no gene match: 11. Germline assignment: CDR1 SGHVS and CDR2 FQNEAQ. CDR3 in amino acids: CASSSYLGQGLNQPQHF. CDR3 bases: TGTGCCAGCAGCTCCTACCTCGGACAGGGGCTAAATCAGCCCCAGCATTTT.

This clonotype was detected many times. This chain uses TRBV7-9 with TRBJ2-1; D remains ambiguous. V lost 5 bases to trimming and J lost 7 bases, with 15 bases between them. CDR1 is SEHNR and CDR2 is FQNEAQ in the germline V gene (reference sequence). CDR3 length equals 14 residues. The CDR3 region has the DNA TGTGCCAGCAGCCTACCCGGGCCGAGGAATGAGCAGTTCTTC. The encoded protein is CASSLPGPRNEQFF.

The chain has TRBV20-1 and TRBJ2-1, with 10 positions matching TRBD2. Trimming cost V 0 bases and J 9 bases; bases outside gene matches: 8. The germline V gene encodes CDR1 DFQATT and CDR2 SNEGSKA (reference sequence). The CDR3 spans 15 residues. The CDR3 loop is CSARDLLAGHIEQFF. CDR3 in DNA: TGCAGTGCTAGAGATTTACTAGCGGGGCACATTGAGCAGTTCTTC.

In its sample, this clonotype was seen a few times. CDR3 region: CASSPDRAKVTQYF. The DNA for the CDR3 is TGTGCCAGCAGTCCCGACAGGGCCAAGGTTACGCAGTATTTT. The rearrangement uses TRBV12-3 or TRBV12-4 and TRBJ2-3; 7 nucleotides match TRBD1. This CDR3 comprises 14 residues. V shed 5 bases and J 8 bases; nucleotides not matched to a gene: 10.

The CDR3 DNA reads TGTGCCAGCAGCCCTATCAGATACGAGCAGTACTTC. Residues: CASSPIRYEQYF. The V gene is TRBV7-9, the J gene TRBJ2-7; D is undetermined. Germline values: CDR1 SEHNR, CDR2 FQNEAQ (reference sequence). V was pared by 5 bases and J by 4 bases, with 9 bases between. The CDR3 sequence is 12 residues long. Supplemented by reference TRBV7-9 and TRBJ2-7, the full variable domain reads DTGVSQNPRHKITKRGQNVTFRCDPISEHNRLYWYRQTLGQGPEFLTYFQNEAQLEKSRLLSDRFSAERPKGSFSTLEIQRTEQGDSAMYLCASSPIRYEQYFGPGTRLTVT.

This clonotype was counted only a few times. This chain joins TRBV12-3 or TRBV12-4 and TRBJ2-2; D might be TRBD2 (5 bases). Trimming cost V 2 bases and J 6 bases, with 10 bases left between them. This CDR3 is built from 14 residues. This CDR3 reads CASSLPGRAGELFF. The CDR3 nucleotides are TGTGCCAGCAGTTTACCTGGGAGAGCCGGGGAGCTGTTTTTT.

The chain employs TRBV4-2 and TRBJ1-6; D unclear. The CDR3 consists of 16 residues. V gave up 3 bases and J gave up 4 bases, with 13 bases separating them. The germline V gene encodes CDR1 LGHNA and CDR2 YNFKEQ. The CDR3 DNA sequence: TGTGCCAGCAGCCAGAAAGAACCTGTTTATAATTCACCCCTCCACTTT. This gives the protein CASSQKEPVYNSPLHF.

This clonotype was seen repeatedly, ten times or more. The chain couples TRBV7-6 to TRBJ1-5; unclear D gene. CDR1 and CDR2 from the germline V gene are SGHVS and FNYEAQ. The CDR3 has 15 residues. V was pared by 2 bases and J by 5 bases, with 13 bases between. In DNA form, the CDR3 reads TGTGCCAGCAGCTTATACGGGAGGGAGGATCAGCCCCAGCATTTT. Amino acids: CASSLYGREDQPQHF.